The rows below give T cell receptor beta chains drawn from one sample of a study of blood T cell repertoires in COVID-19. Generated by immunoSEQ multiplex PCR, the TCRdb table keeps only in-frame clones and is missing some. This sample has a few hundred thousand clones, with roughly 89% found just once. The sample taken for sequencing was PBMCs or T cells enriched from blood (not recorded which). The receptors here all came from a man aged 18 to 35 with acute COVID-19. The CDR3 runs from the conserved cysteine through the conserved F or W. D genes are given only for firm matches. The size entry is marked missing in some rows and otherwise reads once, few, many or a size class.

NA	NA	TRBV20-1	TRBJ2-5	CSASGAEGQETQYF	TGCAGTGCTAGTGGAGCGGAGGGACAAGAGACCCAGTACTTC
NA	TRBD2	TRBV28	TRBJ2-7	CASSTLAGVYYEQYF	TGTGCCAGCAGTACCTTAGCGGGAGTTTACTACGAGCAGTACTTC
NA	TRBD1	TRBV19	TRBJ1-5	CASSMGTGYKPKYSNQPQHF	TGTGCCAGTAGTATGGGGACAGGTTATAAGCCTAAATATAGCAATCAGCCCCAGCATTTT
once	TRBD1	TRBV2	TRBJ1-4	CASREPGQGGDNEKLFF	TGTGCCAGCAGGGAACCGGGACAGGGCGGAGATAATGAAAAACTGTTTTTT
NA	NA	TRBV5-1	TRBJ1-2	CASSQGQPNYGYTF	TGCGCCAGCAGCCAAGGACAGCCGAACTATGGCTACACCTTC
once	TRBD1	TRBV4-3	TRBJ1-2	CASSQVGQGVGYTF	TGCGCCAGCAGCCAAGTAGGACAGGGAGTTGGCTACACCTTC
NA	NA	TRBV28	TRBJ1-6	CASSTQGRGFSPLHF	TGTGCCAGCAGTACTCAGGGGAGGGGATTTTCACCCCTCCACTTT
NA	NA	TRBV9	TRBJ1-2	CASSPPQEDGYTF	TGTGCCAGCAGCCCCCCCCAAGAGGATGGCTACACCTTC
NA	NA	TRBV27	TRBJ1-6	CASSLPAGNNNSPLHF	TGTGCCAGCAGTTTACCCGCCGGGAACAATAATTCACCCCTCCACTTT
NA	TRBD1	TRBV5-4	TRBJ1-2	CASSGQGDYGYTF	TGTGCCAGCAGCGGACAGGGGGACTATGGCTACACCTTC
once	NA	TRBV13	TRBJ2-7	CASSHREWEQYF	TGTGCCAGCAGCCACAGGGAATGGGAGCAGTACTTC
NA	NA	TRBV12-3/TRBV12-4	TRBJ2-2	CASSFRNTGELFF	TGTGCCAGCAGTTTCCGGAACACCGGGGAGCTGTTTTTT
NA	NA	TRBV27	TRBJ1-6	CASRTDSPLHF	TGTGCCAGCAGAACGGATTCACCCCTCCACTTT
NA	TRBD2	TRBV5-6	TRBJ2-7	CASRWASGSGEQYF	TGTGCCAGCAGATGGGCTAGCGGGAGTGGGGAGCAGTACTTC
NA	TRBD1	TRBV30	TRBJ1-1	CAWSKSGGAPEAFF	TGTGCCTGGAGTAAATCAGGGGGCGCCCCTGAAGCTTTCTTT
NA	TRBD2	TRBV4-3	TRBJ2-2	CASSQVWREETGELFF	TGCGCCAGCAGCCAAGTCTGGCGGGAGGAAACCGGGGAGCTGTTTTTT
NA	TRBD1	TRBV7-9	TRBJ2-3	CASSSGQFGTDTQYF	TGTGCCAGCAGCTCGGGACAGTTTGGGACAGATACGCAGTATTTT
NA	NA	TRBV6-1	TRBJ1-1	CASSEDPGTGSTEAFF	TGTGCCAGCAGTGAGGACCCCGGCACCGGGAGCACTGAAGCTTTCTTT
NA	TRBD1	TRBV6-2/TRBV6-3	TRBJ1-1	CASSRTGSEAFF	TGTGCCAGCAGTAGGACAGGGTCTGAAGCTTTCTTT
once	TRBD2	TRBV28	TRBJ2-7	CASSPLTSGSWYEQYF	TGTGCCAGCAGTCCACTAACTAGCGGGAGTTGGTACGAGCAGTACTTC
NA	NA	TRBV5-1	TRBJ1-2	CASTAVPLFNYGYTF	TGCGCCAGCACCGCGGTTCCTCTTTTTAACTATGGCTACACCTTC
NA	TRBD1	TRBV30	TRBJ1-2	CASKQGAGGYTF	TGTGCCTCTAAACAGGGGGCTGGGGGCTACACCTTC
many	NA	TRBV29-1	TRBJ2-5	CSVAQDAETQYF	TGCAGCGTTGCCCAGGATGCAGAGACCCAGTACTTC
few	TRBD1	TRBV4-1	TRBJ1-4	CASSQVTGTGSEKLFF	TGCGCCAGCAGCCAAGTCACCGGGACAGGGAGTGAAAAACTGTTTTTT
NA	TRBD1	TRBV5-1	TRBJ1-2	CASSLGLGQQGYTF	TGCGCCAGCAGCTTGGGGTTGGGACAGCAAGGCTACACCTTC
NA	NA	TRBV4-1	TRBJ1-1	CASSPRQITMNTEAFF	TGCGCCAGCAGCCCCAGACAGATTACTATGAACACTGAAGCTTTCTTT
once	TRBD2	TRBV3-1/TRBV3-2	TRBJ2-7	CASSQLGTSGRTYEQYF	TGTGCCAGCAGCCAACTCGGGACTAGCGGGCGAACCTACGAGCAGTACTTC
NA	TRBD2	TRBV30	TRBJ2-7	CAWGSGRAREQYF	TGTGCCTGGGGAAGCGGGAGGGCCAGGGAGCAGTACTTC
NA	TRBD2	TRBV18	TRBJ2-1	CASSPLAGVDNEQFF	TGTGCCAGCTCACCTCTAGCGGGAGTAGACAATGAGCAGTTCTTC
NA	NA	TRBV2	TRBJ1-3	CASSPSGGAGNTIYF	TGTGCCAGCAGTCCCTCCGGGGGGGCTGGAAACACCATATATTTT
NA	TRBD2	TRBV5-1	TRBJ2-3	CASSVPNGVVAGVTDTQYF	TGCGCCAGCAGCGTCCCGAACGGCGTAGTAGCGGGGGTCACAGATACGCAGTATTTT
NA	TRBD1	TRBV7-9	TRBJ2-3	CASSPLRGDTGGGADTQYF	TGTGCCAGCAGCCCCCTTAGAGGTGATACAGGGGGCGGCGCAGATACGCAGTATTTT
NA	NA	TRBV12-5	TRBJ2-7	CASGFMDSTYEQYF	TGTGCTAGTGGTTTTATGGACAGTACCTACGAGCAGTACTTC
NA	NA	TRBV19	TRBJ2-3	CASSPLEQGNTQYF	TGTGCCAGTAGTCCTCTGGAGCAGGGTAATACGCAGTATTTT
NA	NA	TRBV30	TRBJ2-1	CAWSVSRLNHEQFF	TGTGCCTGGAGTGTATCTCGTCTAAATCATGAGCAGTTCTTC
NA	TRBD2	TRBV9	TRBJ2-3	CASSVLAGAFTDTQYF	TGTGCCAGCAGCGTCTTAGCGGGAGCCTTCACAGATACGCAGTATTTT
once	NA	TRBV30	TRBJ1-5	CAWSGMAGNQPQHF	TGTGCCTGGAGTGGGATGGCGGGCAATCAGCCCCAGCATTTT
NA	NA	TRBV27	TRBJ2-1	CASSHGGPDNEQFF	TGTGCCAGCAGCCACGGAGGGCCGGACAATGAGCAGTTCTTC
NA	TRBD2	TRBV18	TRBJ2-2	CASSPTAGLAANTGELFF	TGTGCCAGCTCACCAACCGCGGGACTAGCGGCGAACACCGGGGAGCTGTTTTTT
once	TRBD2	TRBV11-3	TRBJ2-1	CASSSTISYSGVDEQFF	TGTGCCAGCAGCTCAACAATCTCCTATAGCGGGGTCGATGAGCAGTTCTTC
NA	NA	TRBV7-9	TRBJ2-1	CASSPSLNQGSYNEQFF	TGTGCCAGCAGCCCATCGCTAAACCAGGGCTCCTACAATGAGCAGTTCTTC
NA	TRBD2	TRBV6-2/TRBV6-3	TRBJ2-7	CASSLLAVNNYEQYF	TGTGCCAGCAGCCTCCTAGCGGTCAACAACTACGAGCAGTACTTC
NA	NA	TRBV7-3	TRBJ2-1	CASSLGLFNEQFF	TGTGCCAGCAGCTTAGGGCTATTCAATGAGCAGTTCTTC
NA	NA	TRBV28	TRBJ2-1	CASSLYSWGVVDNEQFF	TGTGCCAGCAGTTTATATTCGTGGGGGGTTGTGGACAATGAGCAGTTCTTC